This is a list of T cell receptor beta chains from one sample in a study of blood T cells in healthy people across ages. Each CDR3 protein is one row after TCRdb ran MiXCR on the 5' RACE reads. The table has some 1.4 million distinct CDR3 sequences, approximately 42% seen once. Specimen: blood. The receptors originated from a woman between 18 and 29 years old in good health. The CDR3 runs from the conserved cysteine through the conserved F or W. The D gene is left open where the match is weak. Clone size is shown for a subset of rows, as once, few, many or a class of expanded clone.

abundance	d_gene	v_gene	j_gene	CDR3aa	CDR3nt
NA	NA	TRBV6-6	TRBJ1-4	CASGSVATNEKLFF	TGTGCCAGCGGTTCGGTTGCAACTAATGAAAAACTGTTTTTT
few	TRBD1	TRBV11-2	TRBJ2-1	CASRKMGQGGNEQFF	TGTGCCAGCAGGAAGATGGGACAGGGGGGGAATGAGCAGTTCTTC
many	NA	TRBV7-2	TRBJ1-2	CASSLVTHTGSVGYGYTF	TGTGCCAGCAGCTTAGTGACCCACACAGGGTCAGTGGGGTATGGCTACACCTTC
NA	NA	TRBV12-3/TRBV12-4	TRBJ2-1	CASILGVNEQFF	TGTGCCAGCATCTTAGGGGTAAATGAGCAGTTCTTC
few	NA	TRBV27	TRBJ2-5	CASSYQGRGRSETQYF	TGTGCCAGCAGCTACCAGGGGCGGGGAAGATCGGAGACCCAGTACTTC
few	TRBD1	TRBV20-1	TRBJ1-2	CSALQGLGYTF	TGCAGTGCTCTACAGGGGCTTGGCTACACCTTC
NA	NA	TRBV5-6	TRBJ1-4	CASSILARGPGEKLFF	TGTGCCAGCAGCATCCTGGCGAGGGGCCCAGGTGAAAAACTGTTTTTT
few	NA	TRBV14	TRBJ2-5	CASSEVAAQETQYF	TGTGCCAGCAGCGAGGTAGCGGCCCAAGAGACCCAGTACTTC
NA	TRBD2	TRBV14	TRBJ2-1	CASSQDVGLAAYNEQFF	TGTGCCAGCAGCCAAGATGTCGGACTAGCAGCCTACAATGAGCAGTTCTTC
NA	TRBD1	TRBV7-9	TRBJ2-3	CATTGQGTDTQYF	TGTGCCACCACGGGACAGGGCACAGATACGCAGTATTTT
NA	NA	TRBV6-1	TRBJ2-1	CASTQEESYNEQFF	TGTGCCAGCACCCAAGAGGAGAGTTACAATGAGCAGTTCTTC
few	NA	TRBV4-2	TRBJ2-1	CASSQDNALSYNEQFF	TGTGCCAGCAGCCAAGATAATGCCTTATCCTACAATGAGCAGTTCTTC
NA	NA	TRBV20-1	TRBJ2-1	CSARHFSGLSNNEQFF	TGCAGTGCTAGACACTTTAGCGGATTGTCCAACAATGAGCAGTTCTTC